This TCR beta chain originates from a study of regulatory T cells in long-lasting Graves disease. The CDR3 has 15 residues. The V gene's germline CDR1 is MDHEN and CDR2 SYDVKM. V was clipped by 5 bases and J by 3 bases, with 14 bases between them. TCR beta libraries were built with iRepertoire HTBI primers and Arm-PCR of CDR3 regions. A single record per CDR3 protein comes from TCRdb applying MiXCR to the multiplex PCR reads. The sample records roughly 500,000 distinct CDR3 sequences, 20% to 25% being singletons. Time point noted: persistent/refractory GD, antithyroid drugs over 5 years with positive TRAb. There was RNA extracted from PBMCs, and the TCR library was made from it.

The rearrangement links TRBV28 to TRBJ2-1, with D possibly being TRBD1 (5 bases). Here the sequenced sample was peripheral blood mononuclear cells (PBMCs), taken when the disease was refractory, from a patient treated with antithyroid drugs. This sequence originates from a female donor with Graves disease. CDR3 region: CASSPPQTDYNEQFF. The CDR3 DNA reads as TGTGCCAGCAGTCCCCCCCAGACAGACTACAATGAGCAGTTCTTC.